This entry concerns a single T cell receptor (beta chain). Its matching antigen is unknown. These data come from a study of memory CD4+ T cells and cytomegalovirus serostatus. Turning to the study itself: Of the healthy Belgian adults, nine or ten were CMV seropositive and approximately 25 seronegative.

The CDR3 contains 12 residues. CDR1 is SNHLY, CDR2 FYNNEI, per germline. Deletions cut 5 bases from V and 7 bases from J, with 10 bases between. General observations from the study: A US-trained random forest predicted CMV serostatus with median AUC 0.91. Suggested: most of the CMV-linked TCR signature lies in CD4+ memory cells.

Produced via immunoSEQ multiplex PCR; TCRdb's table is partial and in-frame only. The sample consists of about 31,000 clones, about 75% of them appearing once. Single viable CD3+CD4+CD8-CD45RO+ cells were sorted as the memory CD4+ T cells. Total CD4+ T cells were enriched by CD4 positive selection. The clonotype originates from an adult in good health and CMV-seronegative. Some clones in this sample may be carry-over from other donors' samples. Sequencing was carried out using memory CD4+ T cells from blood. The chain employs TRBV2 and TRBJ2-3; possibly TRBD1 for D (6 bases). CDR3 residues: CASSLDRNTQYF. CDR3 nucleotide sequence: TGTGCCAGCAGTCTAGACAGGAATACGCAGTATTTT.